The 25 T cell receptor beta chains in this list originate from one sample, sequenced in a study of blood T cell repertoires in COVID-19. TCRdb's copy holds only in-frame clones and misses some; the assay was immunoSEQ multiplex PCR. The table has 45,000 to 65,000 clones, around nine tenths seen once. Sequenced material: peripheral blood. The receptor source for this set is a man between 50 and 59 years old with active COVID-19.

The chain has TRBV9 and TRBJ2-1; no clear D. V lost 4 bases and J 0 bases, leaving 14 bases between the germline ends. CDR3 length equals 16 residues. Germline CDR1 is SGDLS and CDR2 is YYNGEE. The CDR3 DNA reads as TGTGCCAGCAGCACCCGTACTGCTACCTCCTACAATGAGCAGTTCTTC. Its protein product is CASSTRTATSYNEQFF.

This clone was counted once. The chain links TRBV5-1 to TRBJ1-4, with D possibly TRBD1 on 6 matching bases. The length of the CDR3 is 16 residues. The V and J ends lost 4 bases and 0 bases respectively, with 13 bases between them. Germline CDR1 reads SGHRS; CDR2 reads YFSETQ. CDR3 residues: CASSLGQQTTNEKLFF. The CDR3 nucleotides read TGCGCCAGCAGCCTCGGACAGCAGACAACTAATGAAAAACTGTTTTTT. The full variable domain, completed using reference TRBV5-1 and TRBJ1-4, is KAGVTQTPRYLIKTRGQQVTLSCSPISGHRSVSWYQQTPGQGLQFLFEYFSETQRNKGNFPGRFSGRQFSNSRSEMNVSTLELGDSALYLCASSLGQQTTNEKLFFGSGTQLSVL.

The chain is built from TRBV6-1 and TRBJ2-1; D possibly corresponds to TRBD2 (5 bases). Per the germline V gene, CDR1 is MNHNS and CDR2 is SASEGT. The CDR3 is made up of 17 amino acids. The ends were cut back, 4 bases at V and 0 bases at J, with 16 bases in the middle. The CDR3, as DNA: TGTGCCAGCAGTGTACGGACTGGATCGAGCTCCTACAATGAGCAGTTCTTC. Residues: CASSVRTGSSSYNEQFF.

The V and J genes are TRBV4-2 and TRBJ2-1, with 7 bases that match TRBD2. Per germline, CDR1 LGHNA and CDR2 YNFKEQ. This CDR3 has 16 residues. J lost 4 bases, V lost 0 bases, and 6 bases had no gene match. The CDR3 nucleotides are TGTGCCAGCAGCCAAGATTCTCGGGACTATTACAATGAGCAGTTCTTC. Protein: CASSQDSRDYYNEQFF.

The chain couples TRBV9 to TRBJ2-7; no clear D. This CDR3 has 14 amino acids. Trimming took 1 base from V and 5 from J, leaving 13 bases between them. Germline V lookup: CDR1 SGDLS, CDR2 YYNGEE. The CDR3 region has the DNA TGTGCCAGCAGCGTATCAGCGATTACCCACGAGCAGTACTTC. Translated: CASSVSAITHEQYF.

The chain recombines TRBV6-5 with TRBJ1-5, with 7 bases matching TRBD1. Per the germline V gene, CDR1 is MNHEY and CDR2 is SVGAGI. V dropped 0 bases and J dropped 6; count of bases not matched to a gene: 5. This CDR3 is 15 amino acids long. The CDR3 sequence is CASSYSVAGGQPQHF. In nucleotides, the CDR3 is TGTGCCAGCAGTTACTCGGTGGCAGGGGGTCAGCCCCAGCATTTT.

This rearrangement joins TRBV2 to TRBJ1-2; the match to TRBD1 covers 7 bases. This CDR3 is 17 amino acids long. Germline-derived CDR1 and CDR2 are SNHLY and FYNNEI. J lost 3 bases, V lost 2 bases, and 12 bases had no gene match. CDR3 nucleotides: TGTGCCAGCAGTGAATGGAGGGGGCTGCGCTATGACTATGGCTACACCTTC. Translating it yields CASSEWRGLRYDYGYTF.

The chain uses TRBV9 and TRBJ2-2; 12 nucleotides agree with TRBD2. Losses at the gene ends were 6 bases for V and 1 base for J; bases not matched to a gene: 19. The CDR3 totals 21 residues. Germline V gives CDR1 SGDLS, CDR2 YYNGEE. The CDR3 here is CASTPPRGLAGYRKNTGELFF. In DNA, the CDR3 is TGTGCCAGCACTCCACCTAGGGGACTAGCGGGTTATAGGAAGAACACCGGGGAGCTGTTTTTT.

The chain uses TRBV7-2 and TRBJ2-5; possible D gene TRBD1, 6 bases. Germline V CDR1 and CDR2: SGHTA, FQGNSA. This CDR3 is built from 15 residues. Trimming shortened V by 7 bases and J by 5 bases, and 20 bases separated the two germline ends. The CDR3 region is CASNSRKGVGETQYF. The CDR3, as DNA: TGTGCCAGCAACTCCCGGAAGGGGGTAGGGGAGACCCAGTACTTC.

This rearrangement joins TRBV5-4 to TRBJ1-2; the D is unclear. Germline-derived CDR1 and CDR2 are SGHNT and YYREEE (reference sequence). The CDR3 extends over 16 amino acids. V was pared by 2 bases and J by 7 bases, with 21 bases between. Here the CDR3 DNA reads TGTGCCAGCAGCTTTCTTCCTCGGGCTACGGGGAGTGGCTACACCTTC. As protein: CASSFLPRATGSGYTF. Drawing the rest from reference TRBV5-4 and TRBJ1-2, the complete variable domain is ETGVTQSPTHLIKTRGQQVTLRCSSQSGHNTVSWYQQALGQGPQFIFQYYREEENGRGNFPPRFSGLQFPNYSSELNVNALELDDSALYLCASSFLPRATGSGYTFGSGTRLTVV.

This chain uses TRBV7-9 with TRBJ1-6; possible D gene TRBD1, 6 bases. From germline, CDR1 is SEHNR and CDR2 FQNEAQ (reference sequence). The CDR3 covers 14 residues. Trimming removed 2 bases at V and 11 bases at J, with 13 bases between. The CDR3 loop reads CASSLKQGGTPLHF. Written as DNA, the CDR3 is TGTGCCAGCAGCTTAAAACAGGGCGGCACACCCCTCCACTTT.

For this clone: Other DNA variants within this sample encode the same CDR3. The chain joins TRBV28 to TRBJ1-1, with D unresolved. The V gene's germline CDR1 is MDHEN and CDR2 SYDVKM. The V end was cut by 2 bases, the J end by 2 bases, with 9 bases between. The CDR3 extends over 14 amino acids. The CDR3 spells CASSLETVNTEAFF. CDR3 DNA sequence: TGTGCCAGCAGTTTAGAAACGGTCAACACTGAAGCTTTCTTT.

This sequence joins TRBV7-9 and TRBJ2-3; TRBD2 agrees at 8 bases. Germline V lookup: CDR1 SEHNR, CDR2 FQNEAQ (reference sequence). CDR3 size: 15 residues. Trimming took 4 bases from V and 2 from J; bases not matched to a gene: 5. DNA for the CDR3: TGTGCCAGCAGCTCTGGGACTAGGGACACAGATACGCAGTATTTT. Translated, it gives CASSSGTRDTDTQYF.

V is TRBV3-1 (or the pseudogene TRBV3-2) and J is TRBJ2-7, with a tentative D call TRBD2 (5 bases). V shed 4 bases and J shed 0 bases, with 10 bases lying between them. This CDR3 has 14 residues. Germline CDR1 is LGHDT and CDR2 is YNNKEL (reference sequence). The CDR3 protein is CASSRWTSSYEQYF. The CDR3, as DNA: TGTGCCAGCAGCCGTTGGACTTCCTCCTACGAGCAGTACTTC.

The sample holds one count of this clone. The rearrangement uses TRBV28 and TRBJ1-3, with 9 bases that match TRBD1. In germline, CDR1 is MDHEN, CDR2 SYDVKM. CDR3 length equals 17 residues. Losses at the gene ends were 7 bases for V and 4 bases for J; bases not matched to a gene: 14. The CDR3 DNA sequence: TGTGCCAGCATGGACAGGGGCTTCCGCTTGGGAGGAAACACCATATATTTT. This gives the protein CASMDRGFRLGGNTIYF.

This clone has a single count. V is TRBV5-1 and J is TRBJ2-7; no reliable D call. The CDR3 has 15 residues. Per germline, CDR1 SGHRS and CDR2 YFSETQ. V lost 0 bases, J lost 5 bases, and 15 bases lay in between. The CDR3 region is CASSLGGLRIDEQYF. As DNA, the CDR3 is TGCGCCAGCAGCTTGGGTGGGCTCCGGATTGACGAGCAGTACTTC. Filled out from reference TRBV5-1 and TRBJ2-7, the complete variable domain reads KAGVTQTPRYLIKTRGQQVTLSCSPISGHRSVSWYQQTPGQGLQFLFEYFSETQRNKGNFPGRFSGRQFSNSRSEMNVSTLELGDSALYLCASSLGGLRIDEQYFGPGTRLTVT.

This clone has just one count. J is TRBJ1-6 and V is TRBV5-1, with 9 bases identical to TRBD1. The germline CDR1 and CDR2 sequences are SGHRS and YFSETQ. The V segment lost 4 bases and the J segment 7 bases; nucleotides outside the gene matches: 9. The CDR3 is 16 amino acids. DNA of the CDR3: TGCGCCAGCAGCCCAGGACAGGGGAGTGTGAATTCACCCCTCCACTTT. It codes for CASSPGQGSVNSPLHF.

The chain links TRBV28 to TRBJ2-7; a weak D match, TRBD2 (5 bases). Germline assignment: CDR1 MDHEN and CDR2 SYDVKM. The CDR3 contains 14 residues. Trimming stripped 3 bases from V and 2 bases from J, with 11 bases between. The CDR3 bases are TGTGCCAGCAGTTTTGAGGGAAGCACCTACGAGCAGTACTTC. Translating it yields CASSFEGSTYEQYF.

The CDR3 here is CATSDFPRTSGSLYEQFF. The CDR3 region has the DNA TGTGCCACCAGTGATTTCCCCCGGACTAGCGGGAGTCTCTATGAGCAGTTCTTC. The chain couples TRBV24-1 to TRBJ2-1, with 13 bases that match TRBD2. The V gene end was trimmed by 1 base and the J gene end by 8 bases; junction bases not matched to a gene: 10. The CDR3 covers 18 residues. In germline, CDR1 is KGHDR, CDR2 SFDVKD.

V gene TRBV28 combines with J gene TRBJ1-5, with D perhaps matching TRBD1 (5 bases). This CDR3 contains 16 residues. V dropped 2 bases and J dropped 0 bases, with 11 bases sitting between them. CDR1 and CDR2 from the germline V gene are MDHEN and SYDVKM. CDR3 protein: CASSLRQGVSNQPQHF. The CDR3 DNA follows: TGTGCCAGCAGTTTAAGGCAGGGCGTTAGCAATCAGCCCCAGCATTTT.

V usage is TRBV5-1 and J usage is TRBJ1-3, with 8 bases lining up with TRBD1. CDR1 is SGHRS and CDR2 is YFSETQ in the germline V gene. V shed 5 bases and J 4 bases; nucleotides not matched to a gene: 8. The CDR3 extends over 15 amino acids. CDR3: CASRRVRGPGNTIYF. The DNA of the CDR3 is TGCGCCAGCAGAAGAGTCAGGGGGCCAGGAAACACCATATATTTT.

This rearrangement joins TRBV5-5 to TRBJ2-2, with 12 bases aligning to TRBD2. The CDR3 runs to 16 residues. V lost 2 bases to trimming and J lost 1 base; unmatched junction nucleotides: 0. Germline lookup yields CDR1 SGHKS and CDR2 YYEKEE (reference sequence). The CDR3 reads CASSLLAGGNTGELFF. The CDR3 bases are TGTGCCAGCAGCTTACTAGCGGGAGGGAACACCGGGGAGCTGTTTTTT.

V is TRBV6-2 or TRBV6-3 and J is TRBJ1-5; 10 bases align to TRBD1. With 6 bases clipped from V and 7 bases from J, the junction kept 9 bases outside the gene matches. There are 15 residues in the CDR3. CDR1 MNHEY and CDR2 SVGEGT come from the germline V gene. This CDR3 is CASSTPGQGMQPQHF. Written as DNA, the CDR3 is TGTGCCAGCAGCACCCCGGGACAGGGGATGCAGCCCCAGCATTTT.

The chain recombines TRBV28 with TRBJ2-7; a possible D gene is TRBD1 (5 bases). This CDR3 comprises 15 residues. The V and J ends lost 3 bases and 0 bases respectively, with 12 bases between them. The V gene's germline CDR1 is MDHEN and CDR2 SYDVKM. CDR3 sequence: CASSFGRVGSYEQYF. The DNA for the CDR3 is TGTGCCAGCAGTTTTGGCAGGGTCGGCTCCTACGAGCAGTACTTC. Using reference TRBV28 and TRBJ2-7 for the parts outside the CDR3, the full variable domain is DVKVTQSSRYLVKRTGEKVFLECVQDMDHENMFWYRQDPGLGLRLIYFSYDVKMKEKGDIPEGYSVSREKKERFSLILESASTNQTSMYLCASSFGRVGSYEQYFGPGTRLTVT.

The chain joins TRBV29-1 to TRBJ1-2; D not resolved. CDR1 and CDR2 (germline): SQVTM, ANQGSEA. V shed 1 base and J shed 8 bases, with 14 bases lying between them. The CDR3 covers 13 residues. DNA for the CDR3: TGCAGCGTTGAAGTCGTCCGTCGGGAGGGCTACACCTTC. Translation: CSVEVVRREGYTF.